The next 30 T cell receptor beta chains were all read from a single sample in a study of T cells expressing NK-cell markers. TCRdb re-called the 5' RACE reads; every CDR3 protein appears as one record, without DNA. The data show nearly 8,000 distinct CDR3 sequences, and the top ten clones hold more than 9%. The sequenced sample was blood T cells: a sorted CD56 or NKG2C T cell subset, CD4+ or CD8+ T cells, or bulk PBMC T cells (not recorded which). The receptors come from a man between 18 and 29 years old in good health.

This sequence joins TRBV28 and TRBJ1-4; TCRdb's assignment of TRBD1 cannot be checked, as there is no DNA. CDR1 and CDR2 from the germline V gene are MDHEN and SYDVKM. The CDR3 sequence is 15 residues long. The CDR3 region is CASSPGYQFNEKLFF.

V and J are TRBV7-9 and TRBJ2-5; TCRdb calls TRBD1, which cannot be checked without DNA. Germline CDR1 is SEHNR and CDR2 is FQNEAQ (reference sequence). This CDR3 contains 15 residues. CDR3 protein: CASSPGGGWQETQYF.

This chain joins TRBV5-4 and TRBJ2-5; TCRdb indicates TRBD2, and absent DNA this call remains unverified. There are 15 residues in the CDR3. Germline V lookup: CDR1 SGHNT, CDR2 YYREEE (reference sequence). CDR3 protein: CASSLGTSGIETQYF.

The chain's CDR3 is CASSLFETDTQYF. The rearrangement links TRBV7-3 to TRBJ2-3. This CDR3 is built from 13 residues. CDR1 is SGHTA and CDR2 is FQGTGA in the germline V gene.

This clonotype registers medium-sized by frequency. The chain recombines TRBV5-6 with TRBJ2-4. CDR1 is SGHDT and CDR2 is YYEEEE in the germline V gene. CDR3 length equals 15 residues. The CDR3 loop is CASSLGMSRKPIQYF. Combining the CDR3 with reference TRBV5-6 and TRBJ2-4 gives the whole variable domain DAGVTQSPTHLIKTRGQQVTLRCSPKSGHDTVSWYQQALGQGPQFIFQYYEEEERQRGNFPDRFSGHQFPNYSSELNVNALLLGDSALYLCASSLGMSRKPIQYFGAGTRLSVL.

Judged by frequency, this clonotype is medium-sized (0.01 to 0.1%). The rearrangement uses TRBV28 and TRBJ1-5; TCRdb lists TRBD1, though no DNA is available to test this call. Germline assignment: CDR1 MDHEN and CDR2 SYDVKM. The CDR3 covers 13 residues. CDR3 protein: CASNRFSNQPQHF.

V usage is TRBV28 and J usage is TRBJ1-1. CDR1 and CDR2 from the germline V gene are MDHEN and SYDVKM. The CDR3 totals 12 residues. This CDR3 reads CASRGLITEAFF.

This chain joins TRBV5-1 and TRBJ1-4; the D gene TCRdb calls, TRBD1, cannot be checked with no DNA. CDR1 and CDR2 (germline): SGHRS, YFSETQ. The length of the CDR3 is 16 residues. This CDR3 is CASSWQGARPNEKLFF.

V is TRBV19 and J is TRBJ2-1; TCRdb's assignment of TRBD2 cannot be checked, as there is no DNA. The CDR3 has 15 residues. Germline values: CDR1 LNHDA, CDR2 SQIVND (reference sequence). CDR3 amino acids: CASSILAGGPNEQFF. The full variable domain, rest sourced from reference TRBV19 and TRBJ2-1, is DGGITQSPKYLFRKEGQNVTLSCEQNLNHDAMYWYRQDPGQGLRLIYYSQIVNDFQKGDIAEGYSVSREKKESFPLTVTSAQKNPTAFYLCASSILAGGPNEQFFGPGTRLTVL.

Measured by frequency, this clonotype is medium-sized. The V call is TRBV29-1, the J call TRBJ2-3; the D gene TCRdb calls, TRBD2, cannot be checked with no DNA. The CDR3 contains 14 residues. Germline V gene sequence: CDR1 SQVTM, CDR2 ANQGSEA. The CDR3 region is CSAGLAGVTDTQYF.

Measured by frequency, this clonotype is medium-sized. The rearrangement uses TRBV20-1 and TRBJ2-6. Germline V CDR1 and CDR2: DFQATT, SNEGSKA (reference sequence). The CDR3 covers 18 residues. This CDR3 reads CSARDRYRDGSGANVLTF.

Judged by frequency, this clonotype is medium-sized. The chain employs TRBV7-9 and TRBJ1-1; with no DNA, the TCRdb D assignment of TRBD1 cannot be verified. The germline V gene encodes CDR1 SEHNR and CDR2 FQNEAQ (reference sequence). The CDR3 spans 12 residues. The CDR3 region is CASSLGAANAFF.

The CDR3 sequence is CSAREGSGVTGELFF. The rearrangement joins TRBV20-1 to TRBJ2-2; absent DNA, TCRdb's TRBD1 call cannot be checked. This CDR3 is built from 15 residues. CDR1 is DFQATT, CDR2 SNEGSKA, per germline (reference sequence).

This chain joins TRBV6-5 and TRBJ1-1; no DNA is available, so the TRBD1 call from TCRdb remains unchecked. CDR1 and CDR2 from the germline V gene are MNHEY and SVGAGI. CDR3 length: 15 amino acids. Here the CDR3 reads CASRTRQGVSAEAFF.

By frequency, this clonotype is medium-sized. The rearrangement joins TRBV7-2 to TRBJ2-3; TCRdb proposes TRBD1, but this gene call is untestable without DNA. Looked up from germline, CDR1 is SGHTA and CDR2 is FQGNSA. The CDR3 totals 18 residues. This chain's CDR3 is CASSLRDRSQGFTDTQYF.

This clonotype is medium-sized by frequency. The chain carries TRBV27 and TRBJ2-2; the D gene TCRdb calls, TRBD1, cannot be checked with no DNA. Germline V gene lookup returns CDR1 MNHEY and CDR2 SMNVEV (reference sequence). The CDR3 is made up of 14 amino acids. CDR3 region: CASTLIGGDRELFF.

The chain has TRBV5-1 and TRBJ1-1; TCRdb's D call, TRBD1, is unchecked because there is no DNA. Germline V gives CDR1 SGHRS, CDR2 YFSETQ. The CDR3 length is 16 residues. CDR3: CASSPDRGGVNTEAFF.

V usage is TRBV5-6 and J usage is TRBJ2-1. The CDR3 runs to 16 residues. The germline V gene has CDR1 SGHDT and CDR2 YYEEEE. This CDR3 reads CASSWGLLSSYNEQFF.

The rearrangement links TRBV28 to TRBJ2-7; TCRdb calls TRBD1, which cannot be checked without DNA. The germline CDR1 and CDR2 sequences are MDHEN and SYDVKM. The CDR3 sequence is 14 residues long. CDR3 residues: CASRRDPISYEQYF.

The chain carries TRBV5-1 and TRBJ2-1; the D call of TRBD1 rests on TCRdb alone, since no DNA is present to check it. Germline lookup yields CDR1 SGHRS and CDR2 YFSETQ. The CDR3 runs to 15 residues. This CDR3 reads CASSLRTGSSNEQFF.

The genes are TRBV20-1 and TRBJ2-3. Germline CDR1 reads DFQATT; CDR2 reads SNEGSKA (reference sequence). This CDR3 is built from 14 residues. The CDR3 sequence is CSAPESEHTDTQYF.

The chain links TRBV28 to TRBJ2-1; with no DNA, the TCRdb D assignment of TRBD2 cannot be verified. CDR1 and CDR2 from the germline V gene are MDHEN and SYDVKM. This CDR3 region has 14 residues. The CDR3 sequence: CASSLGLLVNEQFF.

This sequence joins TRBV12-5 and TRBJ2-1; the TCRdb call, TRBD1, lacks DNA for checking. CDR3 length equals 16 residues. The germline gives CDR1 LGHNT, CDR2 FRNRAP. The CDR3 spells CASGPNRGAAYNEQFF.

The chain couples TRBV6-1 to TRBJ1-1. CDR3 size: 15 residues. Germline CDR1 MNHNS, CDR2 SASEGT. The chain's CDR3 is CATTHGGYINTEAFF.

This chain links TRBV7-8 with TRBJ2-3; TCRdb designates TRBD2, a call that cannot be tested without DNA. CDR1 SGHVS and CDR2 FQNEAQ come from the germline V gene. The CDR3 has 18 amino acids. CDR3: CASSLAPASGSGTDTQYF.

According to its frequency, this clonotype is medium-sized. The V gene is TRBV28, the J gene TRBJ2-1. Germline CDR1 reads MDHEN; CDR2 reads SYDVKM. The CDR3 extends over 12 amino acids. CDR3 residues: CASSLVRNEQFF.

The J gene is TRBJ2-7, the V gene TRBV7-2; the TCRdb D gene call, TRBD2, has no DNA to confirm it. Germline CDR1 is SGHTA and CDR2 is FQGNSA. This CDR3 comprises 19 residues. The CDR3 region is CASSLAGSGTSGWGYEQYF.

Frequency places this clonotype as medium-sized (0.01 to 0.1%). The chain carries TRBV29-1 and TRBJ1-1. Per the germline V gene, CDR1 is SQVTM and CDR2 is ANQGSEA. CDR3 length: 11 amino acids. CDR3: CSGFGSTEAFF.

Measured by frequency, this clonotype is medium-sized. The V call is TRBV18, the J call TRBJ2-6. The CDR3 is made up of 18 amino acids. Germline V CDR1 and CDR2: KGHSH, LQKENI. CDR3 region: CASSPWLIGVSGANVLTF.

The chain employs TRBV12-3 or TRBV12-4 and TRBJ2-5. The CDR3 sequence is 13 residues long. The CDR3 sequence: CASSLGREETQYF.